The sequence of this TCR beta chain was determined in a study of T cells in Graves' hyperthyroidism and ophthalmopathy. V lost 6 bases to trimming and J lost 4 bases; unmatched junction nucleotides: 5. The CDR3 runs to 14 residues. Amplified TCR beta CDR3 regions derived from RNA transcripts. HTBI primers were the set used in a first-round RT-PCR of the TCR CDR3. TCRdb re-derived calls from the multiplex PCR reads in MiXCR, one entry per CDR3 protein. The repertoire has 300,000 to 400,000 distinct CDR3 sequences, around 13% of them found once; the top ten carry around 23%. Study-wide results and limits: Most thyroid clonotypes expanded above 0.001 appeared in blood too.

This clonotype appeared many times. Its antigen is still unknown. The origin of this receptor is a woman in her 30s with Graves' hyperthyroidism. Material: blood. The J gene is TRBJ2-2, the V gene TRBV12-3 or TRBV12-4, with TRBD2 matching over 7 bases. The DNA of the CDR3 is TGTGCCAGCAGCCCCGGGACTACCACCGGGGAGCTGTTTTTT. It translates to CASSPGTTTGELFF.